This T cell receptor beta chain was sequenced for a study of T cells in Graves' hyperthyroidism and ophthalmopathy. Exclusion followed for patients with uncontrolled infection, other autoimmune disease, pregnancy or lactation. Diagnostic assessment was based on clinical symptoms, serum thyroxine and TRAb, thyroid ultrasound and orbital computed tomography. RNA transcripts were the template for amplifying TCR beta CDR3 regions. Primed by the HTBI set, a first-round RT-PCR was run on the TCR CDR3. One entry per CDR3 protein results from TCRdb running MiXCR on the multiplex PCR reads. The sample lists hundreds of thousands of distinct CDR3 sequences; less than 25% were seen once. Findings of the study overall: Model predictions of ophthalmopathy came a median roughly 6.4 months before onset. Separation of ophthalmopathy from stable hyperthyroidism was achieved by a 13 V-J model.

With respect to this clonotype: Antigen: not known.

The TCR sequence derives from a young man with Graves' ophthalmopathy. The sequenced sample consisted of blood.

As DNA, the CDR3 is TGTGCCAGCAGCACTAGGGGTGTATATGGCTACACCTTC. It codes for CASSTRGVYGYTF. The chain joins TRBV3-1 to TRBJ1-2, with D possibly matching TRBD1 (5 bases). CDR3 length: 13 residues. Germline-derived CDR1 and CDR2 are LGHDT and YNNKEL (reference sequence). V lost 5 bases to trimming and J lost 5 bases, with 12 bases between them.